This T cell receptor (beta chain) was recovered during a study of T-cell memory formation after mild COVID-19. Study context: TCR clusters mostly belonged to single donors. Findings of the study overall: Detection of some responders pre-infection suggested pre-existing cross-reactive memory T cells participated.

For this clonotype: The antigen remains undetermined.

Constant-segment-primed 5'RACE gave TCR alpha and TCR beta cDNA libraries with sample barcodes and UMIs. TCRdb reanalysed the 5' RACE reads using MiXCR and keeps one entry per CDR3 protein. The sample includes over 300,000 distinct CDR3 sequences, under 25% seen only once; the top ten take around 20%. Germline lookup yields CDR1 DFQATT and CDR2 SNEGSKA (reference sequence). The CDR3 is 15 residues long. Trimming left V 6 bases short and J 4 bases short, with 20 bases between. This chain uses TRBV20-1 with TRBJ2-3; D possibly corresponds to TRBD1 (6 bases). The TCR sequence derives from a man aged 18 to 29 who had mild COVID-19 (a few samples of this study predate the infection). Cell type and time point are not known. Sequencing was done on a sample of PBMCs or a T cell subset sorted from them (not recorded which). The CDR3, as DNA: TGCAGTGCCAGTGGGGACCAGGGGTTAGCAGATACGCAGTATTTT. This translates into CSASGDQGLADTQYF.